Below are 7 T cell receptor beta chains sequenced from a single sample in a study of STAT5B mutations in CD4+ large granular lymphocyte leukemia. Measured with immunoSEQ multiplex PCR; TCRdb has only the in-frame clones, and not every one. The sample shows tens of thousands of clones, approximately 80% of them seen only once. Sample: CD4+ T cells from blood buffy coats. The receptors originated from a human donor in good health.

V gene TRBV2 combines with J gene TRBJ2-4; weak D call: TRBD2 (5 bases). This CDR3 is built from 16 residues. Germline CDR1 SNHLY, CDR2 FYNNEI. V was pared by 2 bases and J by 0 bases, with 11 bases between. The CDR3 region has the DNA TGTGCCAGCAGTGAATGGACTCGAATAGCCAAAAACATTCAGTACTTC. It translates to CASSEWTRIAKNIQYF.

The chain links TRBV5-6 to TRBJ2-7; D is unresolved. The V gene lost 0 bases and the J gene lost 5 bases, with 9 bases spanning the gap. The CDR3 sequence is 13 residues long. The germline gives CDR1 SGHDT, CDR2 YYEEEE. The CDR3 spells CASSLEVRHEQYF. The CDR3 DNA reads TGTGCCAGCAGCTTGGAAGTTCGGCACGAGCAGTACTTC. Complete variable domain (other parts from reference TRBV5-6 and TRBJ2-7): DAGVTQSPTHLIKTRGQQVTLRCSPKSGHDTVSWYQQALGQGPQFIFQYYEEEERQRGNFPDRFSGHQFPNYSSELNVNALLLGDSALYLCASSLEVRHEQYFGPGTRLTVT.

This clone was observed a few times. The genes are TRBV18 and TRBJ1-3; D is uncertain. The V end was cut by 3 bases, the J end by 2 bases, with 14 bases between. This CDR3 is 16 amino acids long. Germline V gene lookup returns CDR1 KGHSH and CDR2 LQKENI. The CDR3 loop reads CASSPNKGSAGNTIYF. CDR3 nucleotides: TGTGCCAGCTCACCCAACAAGGGATCTGCTGGAAACACCATATATTTT.

The rearrangement joins TRBV11-3 to TRBJ2-3; no definite D call. V was cut by 5 bases and J by 1 base, with 13 bases left in between. Germline values: CDR1 SGHNT, CDR2 YENEEA. This CDR3 spans 15 amino acids. Here the CDR3 reads CASSQGNSRTDTQYF. CDR3 sequence (DNA): TGTGCCAGCAGCCAAGGAAACTCTCGCACAGATACGCAGTATTTT.

This chain connects TRBV7-3 to TRBJ2-1, with TRBD2 identical over 7 bases. This CDR3 comprises 18 residues. Germline V CDR1 and CDR2: SGHTA, FQGTGA. Trimming cost V 1 base and J 0 bases; bases outside gene matches: 9. The CDR3, as DNA: TGTGCCAGCAGCTTAAGGGGGGGACCCTCAAGCTCCTACAATGAGCAGTTCTTC. As protein: CASSLRGGPSSSYNEQFF.

The rearrangement joins TRBV6-6 to TRBJ1-5, with D maybe TRBD1 (5 bases). The V end was cut by 7 bases, the J end by 6 bases, with 13 bases between. CDR3 size: 13 residues. Germline loops: CDR1 MNHNY, CDR2 SVGAGI (reference sequence). The CDR3 nucleotides are TGTGCCAGCAACGGAGGGACCGGTCAGCCCCAGCATTTT. This sequence encodes CASNGGTGQPQHF.

V is TRBV20-1 and J is TRBJ2-5; tentatively, D is TRBD1 (6 bases). The CDR3 contains 11 residues. V lost 8 bases to trimming and J lost 11 bases, with 18 bases between them. The germline gives CDR1 DFQATT, CDR2 SNEGSKA (reference sequence). CDR3 sequence: CSLLGGQEQYF. In DNA, the CDR3 is TGCAGTCTCTTAGGGGGACAAGAGCAGTACTTC.